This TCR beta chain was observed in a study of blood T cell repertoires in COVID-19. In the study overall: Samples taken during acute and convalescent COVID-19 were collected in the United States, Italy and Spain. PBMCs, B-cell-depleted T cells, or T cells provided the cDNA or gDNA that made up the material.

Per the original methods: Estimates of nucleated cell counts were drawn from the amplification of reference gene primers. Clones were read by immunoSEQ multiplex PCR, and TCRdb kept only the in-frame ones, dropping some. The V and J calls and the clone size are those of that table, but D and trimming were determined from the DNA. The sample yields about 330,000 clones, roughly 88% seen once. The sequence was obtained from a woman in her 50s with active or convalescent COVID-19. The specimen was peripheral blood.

The CDR3 spells CASSSHRGLGEKLFF. CDR3 nucleotides: TGCGCCAGCAGCTCCCACAGGGGGCTAGGTGAAAAACTGTTTTTT. V usage is TRBV4-1 and J usage is TRBJ1-4, with 9 bases lining up with TRBD1. V gave up 5 bases and J gave up 7 bases; unmatched junction bases: 8. The CDR3 runs to 15 residues. Germline V gives CDR1 MGHRA, CDR2 YSYEKL.